Below are 23 T cell receptor beta chains sequenced from a single sample in a study of cytomegalovirus exposure and HLA in healthy donors (dated 2017 in TCRdb). The library came from the immunoSEQ multiplex PCR assay. For the multiplex PCR, a mixture combining 60 forward primers for TCR Vbeta segments and 13 reverse primers for TCR Jbeta segments was used. Here the immuneACCESS table is served through TCRdb, limited to in-frame sequences with V and J called. Missing clones are a known gap in these copies; in checked studies unresolved V genes cover under half, and the rest lacks a known reason. This sample lists some 160,000 clones; roughly 80% were detected once. The top ten hold around 2.2% of the sample. Input material: PBMCs. The receptors here all came from a man in his sixties in good health and CMV-seronegative.

This clone appeared a few times. The chain employs TRBV27 and TRBJ1-5; 8 nucleotides agree with TRBD1. The CDR3 sequence is 15 residues long. The V gene's germline CDR1 is MNHEY and CDR2 SMNVEV (reference sequence). J lost 2 bases, V lost 10 bases, and 10 bases had no gene match. The CDR3: CATSTGTGGNQPQHF. CDR3 sequence (DNA): TGTGCCACCTCCACCGGGACAGGTGGCAATCAGCCCCAGCATTTT.

The chain links TRBV12-5 to TRBJ1-5, with TRBD1 as a possible D gene (5 bases). Germline lookup yields CDR1 LGHNT and CDR2 FRNRAP. The CDR3 totals 17 residues. V lost 0 bases and J lost 2, with 14 bases in between. This chain's CDR3 is CASGLVLVRAGNQPQHF. The DNA of the CDR3 is TGTGCTAGTGGTTTGGTACTCGTCAGGGCGGGCAATCAGCCCCAGCATTTT.

V is TRBV5-5 and J is TRBJ2-7; 7 nucleotides match TRBD1. V lost 4 bases, J lost 0 bases, and 7 bases stayed unmatched. The CDR3 is 15 residues long. Germline values: CDR1 SGHKS, CDR2 YYEKEE (reference sequence). Here the CDR3 DNA reads TGTGCCAGCAGCCAGGGACAGCACAGCTCCTACGAGCAGTACTTC. This sequence encodes CASSQGQHSSYEQYF. The entire variable domain, with the rest obtained from reference TRBV5-5 and TRBJ2-7, is as follows: DAGVTQSPTHLIKTRGQQVTLRCSPISGHKSVSWYQQVLGQGPQFIFQYYEKEERGRGNFPDRFSARQFPNYSSELNVNALLLGDSALYLCASSQGQHSSYEQYFGPGTRLTVT.

This chain links TRBV21-1 with TRBJ2-3; the table's TRBD2 call for D was not verified on the DNA. TRBV21-1 is a recognized pseudogene. The CDR3 has 18 residues. CDR3 loop: CASIQSVLGRPSTDTQYF. The CDR3 DNA follows: TGTGCCAGCATCCAAAGCGTCTTAGGCCGTCCTAGCACAGATACGCAGTATTTT.

The rearrangement joins TRBV6-6 to TRBJ2-6; D not certain. The germline V gene has CDR1 MNHNY and CDR2 SVGAGI (reference sequence). The CDR3 has 15 amino acids. The V end was cut by 2 bases, the J end by 0 bases, with 5 bases between. The CDR3 DNA reads as TGTGCCAGCAGTTACCCGGGCTCTGGGGCCAACGTCCTGACTTTC. Its protein product is CASSYPGSGANVLTF.

To note about this clone: Without the conserved terminal phenylalanine or tryptophan, this CDR3 likely stems from a read error. The limits of the CDR3 on the DNA are not certain, so only TCRdb's listed CDR3 is given. The V gene is TRBV14, the J gene TRBJ2-7; the table's D gene call, TRBD1, was not cross checked with the DNA. Both ends counted, the CDR3 spans 11 residues. Germline CDR1 is SGHDN and CDR2 is FVKESK. The CDR3 sequence: CASSHSGQPLY.

This chain joins TRBV5-1 and TRBJ2-1; 11 bases match TRBD2. CDR3 length: 15 residues. Germline assignment: CDR1 SGHRS and CDR2 YFSETQ. The V gene end was trimmed by 4 bases and the J gene end by 8 bases; junction bases not matched to a gene: 8. CDR3 residues: CASSPRLAGLYEQFF. CDR3 coding DNA: TGCGCCAGCAGCCCCCGACTAGCGGGGTTGTATGAGCAGTTCTTC.

A few counts support this clone. The V call is TRBV5-1, the J call TRBJ2-3, with 11 bases fitting TRBD2. J gave up 6 bases and V 6 bases, and 15 bases lay outside the gene matches. CDR3 size: 17 residues. Germline V lookup: CDR1 SGHRS, CDR2 YFSETQ. The CDR3 reads CASKKTLAGGPRDTQYF. CDR3 nucleotide sequence: TGCGCCAGCAAGAAGACGTTAGCGGGGGGGCCAAGGGATACGCAGTATTTT.

This chain joins TRBV28 and TRBJ1-3, with a possible D match to TRBD1 (5 bases). Between the trimmed V and J ends, which lost 7 bases and 4 bases, there was a span of 20 bases. CDR1 is MDHEN and CDR2 is SYDVKM in the germline V gene. The CDR3 length is 16 residues. The CDR3 reads CASIKDAGPLGNTIYF. CDR3 DNA: TGTGCCAGCATCAAGGACGCAGGGCCCCTAGGAAACACCATATATTTT.

The gene calls are TRBV14 and TRBJ1-2; D is unclear. Trimming removed 6 bases at V and 2 bases at J, with 16 bases between. This CDR3 is built from 15 residues. Germline loops: CDR1 SGHDN, CDR2 FVKESK. The CDR3 region has the DNA TGTGCCAGCAGAAAAGTAGGAGGGCGGAACTATGGCTACACCTTC. This encodes CASRKVGGRNYGYTF.

The chain employs TRBV5-1 and TRBJ2-7; perhaps TRBD1 as D (5 bases). The length of the CDR3 is 15 residues. V was cut by 0 bases and J by 0 bases, with 10 bases left in between. The germline CDR1 and CDR2 sequences are SGHRS and YFSETQ. The CDR3 loop reads CASSLGQGSSYEQYF. The CDR3 bases are TGCGCCAGCAGCTTGGGGCAGGGAAGCTCCTACGAGCAGTACTTC.

The chain carries TRBV5-1 and TRBJ1-1, with D maybe TRBD1 (6 bases). V dropped 5 bases and J dropped 1 base, with 9 bases sitting between them. From germline, CDR1 is SGHRS and CDR2 YFSETQ. The CDR3 loop spans 13 amino acids. The CDR3 sequence is CASSWDKNTEAFF. The CDR3 bases are TGCGCCAGCAGTTGGGACAAGAACACTGAAGCTTTCTTT.

This rearrangement joins TRBV7-2 to TRBJ2-5; the match to TRBD2 covers 9 bases. CDR1 and CDR2 (germline): SGHTA, FQGNSA. There are 16 residues in the CDR3. The V and J ends lost 5 bases and 1 base, in that order; junction bases with no gene match: 8. The CDR3 sequence is CASSILAGSLQETQYF. The CDR3 DNA reads TGTGCCAGCAGCATCCTAGCGGGGAGTCTCCAAGAGACCCAGTACTTC.

The chain recombines TRBV7-9 with TRBJ2-7; possibly TRBD2 for D (7 bases). Per the germline V gene, CDR1 is SEHNR and CDR2 is FQNEAQ (reference sequence). The CDR3 runs 15 residues. With 0 bases removed from V and 7 bases from J, the gap between germline ends came to 16 bases. The CDR3 reads CASSLARQGGGEQYF. In DNA form, the CDR3 reads TGTGCCAGCAGCTTAGCACGGCAGGGAGGGGGGGAGCAGTACTTC. Combining the CDR3 with reference TRBV7-9 and TRBJ2-7 gives the whole variable domain DTGVSQNPRHKITKRGQNVTFRCDPISEHNRLYWYRQTLGQGPEFLTYFQNEAQLEKSRLLSDRFSAERPKGSFSTLEIQRTEQGDSAMYLCASSLARQGGGEQYFGPGTRLTVT.

This clone has just a few counts. A read error may account for a junction end that differs from germline. CDR3 nucleotide sequence: TGTTCCAGCAGCTTCGGTGGGAGCTCCTACGAGCAGTACTTC. Its protein is CSSSFGGSSYEQYF. V and J are TRBV7-9 and TRBJ2-7; D may be TRBD2 (5 bases). CDR3 length: 14 residues. Germline assignment: CDR1 SEHNR and CDR2 FQNEAQ (reference sequence).

The rearrangement uses TRBV15 and TRBJ2-5; 15 positions agree with TRBD2. Germline V lookup: CDR1 LNHNV, CDR2 YYDKDF (reference sequence). The CDR3 contains 19 residues. The junction had 10 bases not matched to a gene; V was cut back by 2 bases and J by 3 bases. CDR3 nucleotide sequence: TGTGCCACCAGCAGAAACCCCTTCAGGACTAGCGGGGGGGAAGAGACCCAGTACTTC. Translating gives CATSRNPFRTSGGEETQYF.

The J gene is TRBJ1-6, the V gene TRBV27; D possibly corresponds to TRBD1 (5 bases). The CDR3 has 14 amino acids. V gave up 5 bases and J gave up 5 bases, with 10 bases separating them. Germline CDR1 MNHEY, CDR2 SMNVEV (reference sequence). This CDR3 reads CASSRQTDNSPLHF. The DNA for the CDR3 is TGTGCCAGCAGTCGACAGACCGATAATTCACCCCTCCACTTT.

This chain connects TRBV15 to TRBJ1-2, with no clear D. V shed 1 base and J shed 7 bases, with 16 bases lying between them. The CDR3 runs 15 residues. CDR1 is LNHNV and CDR2 is YYDKDF in the germline V gene (reference sequence). In DNA, the CDR3 is TGTGCCACCAGCAGAGTAGCAGTTGAGTTTGTTGGCTACACCTTC. Amino acid sequence: CATSRVAVEFVGYTF.

This clone was recorded a few times. This chain uses TRBV7-8 with TRBJ1-5; the D gene is possibly TRBD1 (6 bases). CDR1 is SGHVS and CDR2 is FQNEAQ in the germline V gene. Trimming pared 2 bases from V and 1 base from J, leaving 12 bases between. CDR3 length: 16 residues. The DNA for the CDR3 is TGTGCCAGCAGCTTACTCTCCGGACAGAGCAATCAGCCCCAGCATTTT. This sequence encodes CASSLLSGQSNQPQHF.

The chain joins TRBV2 to TRBJ1-2; 9 positions agree with TRBD1. Looked up from germline, CDR1 is SNHLY and CDR2 is FYNNEI. The CDR3 is made up of 14 amino acids. Germline trimming cut 5 bases from V and 4 bases from J; bases unmatched to any gene: 5. CDR3 amino acids: CASSFVQGAYGYTF. In DNA form, the CDR3 reads TGTGCCAGCAGTTTTGTACAGGGGGCCTATGGCTACACCTTC.

A few counts support this clone. The chain combines TRBV11-3 with TRBJ2-7; possible D gene TRBD2, 6 bases. Germline CDR1 is SGHNT and CDR2 is YENEEA. V lost 1 base, J lost 7 bases, and 20 bases lay in between. The CDR3 is 16 residues long. The CDR3 sequence is CASSLGPEGVFIEQYF. CDR3 nucleotides: TGTGCCAGCAGCTTAGGCCCGGAGGGTGTGTTTATTGAGCAGTACTTC.

V is TRBV2 and J is TRBJ2-7; D ambiguous. V gave up 0 bases and J gave up 3 bases, with 6 bases separating them. The germline V gene has CDR1 SNHLY and CDR2 FYNNEI. The CDR3 extends over 13 amino acids. The CDR3, as DNA: TGTGCCAGCAGTGAAGCTGTCGGCTACGAGCAGTACTTC. It yields the protein CASSEAVGYEQYF.

The rearrangement uses TRBV5-1 and TRBJ2-1; 8 bases map to TRBD1. The CDR3 has 15 residues. After removal of 5 bases from V and 9 bases from J, the junction contained 13 bases not matched to a gene. CDR1 is SGHRS, CDR2 YFSETQ, per germline. The CDR3 loop is CASRSTGAHNREQFF. CDR3 DNA sequence: TGCGCCAGCAGATCGACAGGGGCCCACAATCGTGAGCAGTTCTTC.